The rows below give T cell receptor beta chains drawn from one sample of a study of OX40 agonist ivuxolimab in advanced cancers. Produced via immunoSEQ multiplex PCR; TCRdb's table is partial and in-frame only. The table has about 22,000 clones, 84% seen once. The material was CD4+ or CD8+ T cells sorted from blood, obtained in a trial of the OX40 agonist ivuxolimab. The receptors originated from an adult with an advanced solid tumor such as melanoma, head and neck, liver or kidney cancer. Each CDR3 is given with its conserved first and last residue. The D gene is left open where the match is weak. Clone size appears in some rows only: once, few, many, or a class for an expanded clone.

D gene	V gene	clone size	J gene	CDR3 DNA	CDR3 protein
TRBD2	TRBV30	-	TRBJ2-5	TGTGCCTGGGGGACTAGCGGGAGGATCGAGTACTTC	CAWGTSGRIEYF
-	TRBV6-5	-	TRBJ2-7	TGTGCCAGCAGTTACTCGACCTACGAGCAGTACTTC	CASSYSTYEQYF
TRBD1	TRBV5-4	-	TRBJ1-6	TGTGCCAGCAGCTTGAGGACAGGGAGCTATCAATCACCCCTCCACTTT	CASSLRTGSYQSPLHF
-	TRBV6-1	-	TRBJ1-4	TGTGCCAGCAGTGAAGCGCCCATCCCCCCCATAAGGACGAAACTGTTTTTT	CASSEAPIPPIRTKLFF
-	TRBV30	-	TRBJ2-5	TGTGCCTGGAGTCGCCCGTCTACCATCCTGGAGACCCAGTACTTC	CAWSRPSTILETQYF
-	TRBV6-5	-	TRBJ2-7	TGTGCCAGCAGTTTGACGGCCTACGAGCAGTACTTC	CASSLTAYEQYF
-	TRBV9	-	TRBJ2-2	TGTGCCAGCAGCGGACAGGGAGGCACAAACACCGGGGAGCTGTTTTTT	CASSGQGGTNTGELFF
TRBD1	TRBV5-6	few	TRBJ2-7	TGTGCCAGCAACGGACAGGAGTCGGTCTACGAGCAGTACTTC	CASNGQESVYEQYF
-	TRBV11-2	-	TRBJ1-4	TGTGCCAGCAGCTTAGAAGTTCGGGGGCTAAGGGATGAAAAACTGTTTTTT	CASSLEVRGLRDEKLFF
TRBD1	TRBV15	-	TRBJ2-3	TGTGCCACCAGCAGGGGACAGGGTGGTGTAGATACGCAGTATTTT	CATSRGQGGVDTQYF
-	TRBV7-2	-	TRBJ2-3	TGTGCCAGCAGCGATTTAAGGGACAACACAGATACGCAGTATTTT	CASSDLRDNTDTQYF
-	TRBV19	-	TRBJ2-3	TGTGCCAGTAGTAGAGGACAGTCCACAGATACGCAGTATTTT	CASSRGQSTDTQYF
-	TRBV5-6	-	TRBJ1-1	TGTGCCAGCAGCTTGGAATGGGGGAACACTGAAGCTTTCTTT	CASSLEWGNTEAFF
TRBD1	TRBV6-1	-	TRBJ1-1	TGTGCCAGCAGTGCCGGGACAGGGGGCATCTTGAACACTGAAGCTTTCTTT	CASSAGTGGILNTEAFF
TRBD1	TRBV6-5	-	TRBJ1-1	TGTGCCAGCAGTTCCGGGACAGGGGGCCTCGGCACTGAAGCTTTCTTT	CASSSGTGGLGTEAFF
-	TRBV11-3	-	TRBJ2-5	TGTGCCAGCAGCTTATACAAGGGAGGGACCCAGTACTTC	CASSLYKGGTQYF